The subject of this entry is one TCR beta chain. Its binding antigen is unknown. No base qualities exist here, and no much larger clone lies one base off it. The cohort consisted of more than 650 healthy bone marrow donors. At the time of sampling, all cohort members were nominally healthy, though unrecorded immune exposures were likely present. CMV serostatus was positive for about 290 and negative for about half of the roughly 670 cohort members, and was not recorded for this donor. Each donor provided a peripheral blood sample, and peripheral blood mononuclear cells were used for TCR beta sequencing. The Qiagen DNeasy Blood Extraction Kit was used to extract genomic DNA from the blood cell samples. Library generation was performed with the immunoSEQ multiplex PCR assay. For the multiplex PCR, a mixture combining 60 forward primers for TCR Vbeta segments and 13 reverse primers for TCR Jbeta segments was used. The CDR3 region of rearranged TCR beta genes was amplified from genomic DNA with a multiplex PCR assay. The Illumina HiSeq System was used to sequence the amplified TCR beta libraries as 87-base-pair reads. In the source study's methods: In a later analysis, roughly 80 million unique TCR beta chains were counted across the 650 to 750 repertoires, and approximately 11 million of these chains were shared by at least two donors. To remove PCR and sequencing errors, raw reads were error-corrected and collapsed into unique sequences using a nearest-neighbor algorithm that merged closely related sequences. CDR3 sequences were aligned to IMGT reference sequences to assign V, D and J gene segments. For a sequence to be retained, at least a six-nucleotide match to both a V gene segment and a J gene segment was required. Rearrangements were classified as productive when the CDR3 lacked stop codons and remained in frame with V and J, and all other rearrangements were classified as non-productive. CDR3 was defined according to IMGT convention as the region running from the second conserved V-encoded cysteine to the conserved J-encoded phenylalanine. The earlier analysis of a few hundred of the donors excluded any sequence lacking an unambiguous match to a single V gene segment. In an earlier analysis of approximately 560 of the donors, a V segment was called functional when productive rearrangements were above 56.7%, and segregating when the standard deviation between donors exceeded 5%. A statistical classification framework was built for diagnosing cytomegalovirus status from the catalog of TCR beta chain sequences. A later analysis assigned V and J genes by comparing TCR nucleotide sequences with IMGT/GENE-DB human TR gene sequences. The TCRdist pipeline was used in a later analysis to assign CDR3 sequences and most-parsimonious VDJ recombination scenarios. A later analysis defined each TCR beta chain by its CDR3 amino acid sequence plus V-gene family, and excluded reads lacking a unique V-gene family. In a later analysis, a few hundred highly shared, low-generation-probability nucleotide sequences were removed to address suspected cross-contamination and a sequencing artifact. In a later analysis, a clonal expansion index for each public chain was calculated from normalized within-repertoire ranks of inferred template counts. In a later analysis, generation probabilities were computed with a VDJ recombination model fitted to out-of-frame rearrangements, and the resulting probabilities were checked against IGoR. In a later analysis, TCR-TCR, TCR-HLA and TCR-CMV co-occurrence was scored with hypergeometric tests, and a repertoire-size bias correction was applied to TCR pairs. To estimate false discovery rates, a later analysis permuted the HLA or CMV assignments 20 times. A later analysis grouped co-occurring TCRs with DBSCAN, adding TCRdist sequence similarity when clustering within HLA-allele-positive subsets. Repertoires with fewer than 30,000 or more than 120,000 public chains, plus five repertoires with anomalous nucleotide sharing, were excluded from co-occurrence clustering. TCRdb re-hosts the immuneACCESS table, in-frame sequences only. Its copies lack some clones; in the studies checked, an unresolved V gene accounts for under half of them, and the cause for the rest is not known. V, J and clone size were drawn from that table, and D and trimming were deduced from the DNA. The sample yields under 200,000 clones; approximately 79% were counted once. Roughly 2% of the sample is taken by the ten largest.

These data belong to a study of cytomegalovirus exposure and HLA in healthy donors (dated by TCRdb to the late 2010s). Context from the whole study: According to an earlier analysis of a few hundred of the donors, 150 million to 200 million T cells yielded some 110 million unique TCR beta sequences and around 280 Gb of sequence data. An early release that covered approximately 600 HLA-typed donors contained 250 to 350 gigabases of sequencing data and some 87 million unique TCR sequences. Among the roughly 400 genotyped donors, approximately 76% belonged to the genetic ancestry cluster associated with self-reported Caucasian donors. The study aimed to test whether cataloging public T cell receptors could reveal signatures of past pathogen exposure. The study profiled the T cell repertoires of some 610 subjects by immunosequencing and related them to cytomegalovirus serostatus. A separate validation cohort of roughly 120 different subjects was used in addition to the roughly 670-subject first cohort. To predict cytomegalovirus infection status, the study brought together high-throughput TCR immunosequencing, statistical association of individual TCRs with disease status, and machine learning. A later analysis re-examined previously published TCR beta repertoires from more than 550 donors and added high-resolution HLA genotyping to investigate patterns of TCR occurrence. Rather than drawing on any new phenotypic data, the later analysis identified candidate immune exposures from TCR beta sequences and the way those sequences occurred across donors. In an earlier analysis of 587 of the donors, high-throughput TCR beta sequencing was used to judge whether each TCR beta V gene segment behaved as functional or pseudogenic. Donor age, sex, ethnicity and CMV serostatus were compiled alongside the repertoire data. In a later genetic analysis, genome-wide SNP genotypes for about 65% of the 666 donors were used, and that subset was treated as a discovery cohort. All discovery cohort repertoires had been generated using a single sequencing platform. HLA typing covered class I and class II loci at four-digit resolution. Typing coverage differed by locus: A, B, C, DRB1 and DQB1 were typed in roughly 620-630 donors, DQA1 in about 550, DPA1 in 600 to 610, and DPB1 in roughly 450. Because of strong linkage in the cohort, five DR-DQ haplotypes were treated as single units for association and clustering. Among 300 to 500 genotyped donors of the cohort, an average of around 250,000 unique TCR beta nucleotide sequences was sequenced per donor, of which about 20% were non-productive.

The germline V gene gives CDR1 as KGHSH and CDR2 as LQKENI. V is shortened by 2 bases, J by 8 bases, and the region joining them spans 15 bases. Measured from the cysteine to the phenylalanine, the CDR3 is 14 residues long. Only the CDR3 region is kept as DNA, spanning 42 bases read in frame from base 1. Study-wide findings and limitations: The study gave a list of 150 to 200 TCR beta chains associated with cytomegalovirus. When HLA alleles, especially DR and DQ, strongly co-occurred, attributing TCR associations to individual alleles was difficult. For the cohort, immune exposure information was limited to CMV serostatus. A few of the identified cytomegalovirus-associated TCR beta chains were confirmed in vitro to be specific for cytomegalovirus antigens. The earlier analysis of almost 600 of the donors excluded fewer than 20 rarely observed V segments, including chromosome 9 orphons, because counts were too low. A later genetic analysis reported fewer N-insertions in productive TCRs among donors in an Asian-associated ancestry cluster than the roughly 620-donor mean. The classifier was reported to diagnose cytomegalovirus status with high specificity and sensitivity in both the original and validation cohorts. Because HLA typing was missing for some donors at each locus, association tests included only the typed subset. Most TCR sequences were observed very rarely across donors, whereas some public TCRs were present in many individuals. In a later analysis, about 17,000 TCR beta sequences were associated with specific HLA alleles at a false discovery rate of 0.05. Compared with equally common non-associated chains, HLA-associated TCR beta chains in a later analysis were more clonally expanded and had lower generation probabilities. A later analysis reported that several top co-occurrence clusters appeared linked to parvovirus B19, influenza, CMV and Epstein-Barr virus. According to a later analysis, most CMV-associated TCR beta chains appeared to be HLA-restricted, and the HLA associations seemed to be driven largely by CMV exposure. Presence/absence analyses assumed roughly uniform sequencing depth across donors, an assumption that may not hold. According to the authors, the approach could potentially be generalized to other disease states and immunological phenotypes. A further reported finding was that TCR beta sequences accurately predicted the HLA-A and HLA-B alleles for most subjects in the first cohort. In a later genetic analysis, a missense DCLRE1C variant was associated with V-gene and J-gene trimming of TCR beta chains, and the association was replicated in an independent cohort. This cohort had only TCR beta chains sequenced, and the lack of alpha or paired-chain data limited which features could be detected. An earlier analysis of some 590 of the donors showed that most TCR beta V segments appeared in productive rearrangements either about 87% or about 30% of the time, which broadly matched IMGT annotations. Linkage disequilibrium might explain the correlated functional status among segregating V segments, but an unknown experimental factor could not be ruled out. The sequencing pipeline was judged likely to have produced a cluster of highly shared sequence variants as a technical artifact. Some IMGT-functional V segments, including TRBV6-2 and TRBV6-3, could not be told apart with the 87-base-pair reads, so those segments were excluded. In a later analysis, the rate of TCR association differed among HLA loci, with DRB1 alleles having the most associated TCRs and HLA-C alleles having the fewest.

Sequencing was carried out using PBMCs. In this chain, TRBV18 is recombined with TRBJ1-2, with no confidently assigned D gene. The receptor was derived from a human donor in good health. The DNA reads TGTGCCAGCTCACCAGATGAATCTGCGGGCGGCTACACCTTC. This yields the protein CASSPDESAGGYTF.